Below are 27 T cell receptor beta chains sequenced from a single sample in a study of T cell changes during pregnancy in multiple sclerosis (dated by TCRdb to the late 2010s). Libraries came from the immunoSEQ multiplex PCR assay. Here the immuneACCESS table is served through TCRdb, limited to in-frame sequences with V and J called. Missing clones are a known gap in these copies; in checked studies unresolved V genes cover under half, and the rest lacks a known reason. In all, the sample holds 35,000 to 40,000 clones, and approximately 92% of those were seen once. Around 6% of the sample is taken by the ten largest. Source: CD8+ T cells from peripheral blood mononuclear cells, taken in the third trimester of pregnancy. These TCRs come from a female donor with multiple sclerosis, enrolled in a pregnancy study.

The rearrangement links TRBV5-1 to TRBJ2-3; possibly TRBD1 for D (6 bases). Deletions cut 5 bases from V and 2 bases from J, with 12 bases between. Germline V gene sequence: CDR1 SGHRS, CDR2 YFSETQ. The CDR3 has 14 amino acids. This chain's CDR3 is CASSNDRFTDTQYF. The CDR3 bases are TGCGCCAGCAGTAATGACAGGTTCACAGATACGCAGTATTTT.

The rearrangement uses TRBV5-1 and TRBJ1-1; D ambiguous. Germline lookup yields CDR1 SGHRS and CDR2 YFSETQ. The CDR3 is made up of 14 amino acids. Trimming shortened V by 7 bases and J by 1 base, and 14 bases separated the two germline ends. This chain's CDR3 is CASRGISGNTEAFF. CDR3 nucleotide sequence: TGCGCCAGCCGGGGAATATCAGGGAACACTGAAGCTTTCTTT.

The CDR3 here is CASSSLAEQYF. CDR3 bases: TGTGCCAGCAGCTCCCTAGCAGAGCAGTACTTC. This chain links TRBV7-8 with TRBJ2-5, with D possibly matching TRBD2 (5 bases). The CDR3 length is 11 residues. Germline loops: CDR1 SGHVS, CDR2 FQNEAQ. With 4 bases removed from V and 11 bases from J, the gap between germline ends came to 11 bases.

This chain links TRBV4-3 with TRBJ1-2; perhaps TRBD1 as D (5 bases). The CDR3 runs to 14 residues. Germline assignment: CDR1 LGHNA and CDR2 YSLEER. V was pared by 0 bases and J by 8 bases, with 13 bases between. CDR3 sequence (DNA): TGCGCCAGCAGCCAAGACGGACAAGGGAAAGGCTACACCTTC. Its protein is CASSQDGQGKGYTF.

The chain employs TRBV7-5 and TRBJ2-7; the table's D call TRBD1 went unverified against the DNA. TRBV7-5 is assigned pseudogene status. There are 15 residues in the CDR3. The CDR3: CARSYYRVCPYEQYF. The CDR3 coding sequence is TGTGCCAGAAGCTATTACAGGGTTTGCCCCTACGAGCAGTACTTC.

The rearrangement joins TRBV19 to TRBJ2-2, with unresolved D. This CDR3 is 13 amino acids long. Germline V gene sequence: CDR1 LNHDA, CDR2 SQIVND (reference sequence). V lost 7 bases and J 4 bases, leaving 10 bases between the germline ends. CDR3 amino acids: CASMPGVTGELFF. The CDR3 coding sequence is TGTGCCAGTATGCCAGGCGTCACCGGGGAGCTGTTTTTT.

A word on this clone: One end of the junction fails to match germline, which may point to a read error. The V and J genes are TRBV7-7 and TRBJ2-1; 9 bases fit TRBD1. Germline CDR1 SSHAT, CDR2 FNYEAQ (reference sequence). The CDR3 extends over 15 amino acids. Written as DNA, the CDR3 is TGTGCTAGCAGCCGGGGACAGGGCGAGGACAATGAGCAGTTCTTC. It specifies CASSRGQGEDNEQFF.

The chain combines TRBV14 with TRBJ2-5; possible D gene TRBD2, 6 bases. Germline CDR1 reads SGHDN; CDR2 reads FVKESK. V lost 4 bases and J lost 1, with 13 bases in between. CDR3 length: 15 amino acids. The CDR3 protein is CASSPGEAVQETQYF. In DNA form, the CDR3 reads TGTGCCAGCAGCCCGGGGGAGGCAGTCCAAGAGACCCAGTACTTC.

This clone was seen once. Written as DNA, the CDR3 is TGTGCCAGCAGTTACGATAGCGGGTACGAGCAGTACTTC. This translates into CASSYDSGYEQYF. The V and J genes are TRBV9 and TRBJ2-7; 7 nucleotides agree with TRBD2. The CDR3 contains 13 residues. The V and J ends lost 5 bases and 4 bases, in that order; junction bases with no gene match: 6. Germline CDR1 reads SGDLS; CDR2 reads YYNGEE.

The gene calls are TRBV6-5 and TRBJ2-7; D perhaps matches TRBD2 (5 bases). The germline V gene encodes CDR1 MNHEY and CDR2 SVGAGI. Trimming took off 5 bases at V and 2 bases at J, with 10 bases between the two ends. This CDR3 region has 13 residues. CDR3 loop: CASSRGPTYEQYF. For the CDR3, the DNA is TGTGCCAGCAGTCGCGGGCCTACCTACGAGCAGTACTTC.

V and J are TRBV28 and TRBJ2-7, with D perhaps TRBD2 (6 bases). The CDR3 runs to 15 residues. Germline CDR1 and CDR2: MDHEN and SYDVKM. V was pared by 5 bases and J by 0 bases, with 14 bases between. The CDR3 protein is CASSLGTLSSYEQYF. CDR3 in DNA: TGTGCCAGCAGTCTCGGGACTCTGAGCTCCTACGAGCAGTACTTC. The complete variable domain, with remaining parts taken from reference TRBV28 and TRBJ2-7, reads DVKVTQSSRYLVKRTGEKVFLECVQDMDHENMFWYRQDPGLGLRLIYFSYDVKMKEKGDIPEGYSVSREKKERFSLILESASTNQTSMYLCASSLGTLSSYEQYFGPGTRLTVT.

The gene calls are TRBV27 and TRBJ2-7, with a weak D call TRBD1 (5 bases). Trimming took 2 bases from V and 8 from J, leaving 10 bases between them. This CDR3 has 12 amino acids. Germline V gene sequence: CDR1 MNHEY, CDR2 SMNVEV (reference sequence). The DNA for the CDR3 is TGTGCCAGCAGTTTAGACAGTGTCCAGCAGTACTTC. Encoded protein: CASSLDSVQQYF.

The chain links TRBV7-9 to TRBJ2-5; TRBD2 aligns across 9 bases. CDR1 and CDR2 (germline): SEHNR, FQNEAQ (reference sequence). The CDR3 is made up of 15 amino acids. V was pared by 0 bases and J by 2 bases, with 1 base of the junction left unmatched. The CDR3 here is CASSLAAGGQETQYF. The CDR3 coding sequence is TGTGCCAGCAGCTTAGCAGCGGGAGGTCAAGAGACCCAGTACTTC.

V gene TRBV6-5 combines with J gene TRBJ2-3; 10 bases align to TRBD2. Losses at the gene ends were 6 bases for V and 0 bases for J; bases not matched to a gene: 3. The CDR3 length is 15 residues. The V gene's germline CDR1 is MNHEY and CDR2 SVGAGI. The CDR3 DNA follows: TGTGCCAGCAGCCGACTAGCGGGTAGCACAGATACGCAGTATTTT. It yields the protein CASSRLAGSTDTQYF.

V gene TRBV6-4 combines with J gene TRBJ1-2; a possible D gene is TRBD1 (5 bases). The germline V and J ends were trimmed by 6 bases and 5 bases, with 28 bases remaining between them. This CDR3 spans 18 amino acids. Germline V lookup: CDR1 MRHNA, CDR2 SNTAGT. CDR3 loop: CASSLLPQIRGGDYGYTF. CDR3 nucleotides: TGTGCCAGCAGCCTCCTTCCCCAAATCCGGGGCGGGGATTATGGCTACACCTTC.

This clone was recorded once. The CDR3 is CATSRGSGASNQPQHF. The CDR3 nucleotides read TGTGCCACCAGCAGGGGAAGCGGGGCCTCGAATCAGCCCCAGCATTTT. The chain couples TRBV15 to TRBJ1-5; tentatively, D is TRBD1 (5 bases). Germline V gene lookup returns CDR1 LNHNV and CDR2 YYDKDF (reference sequence). V was pared by 3 bases and J by 4 bases, with 16 bases between. The CDR3 is 16 residues long. Based on the CDR3 plus reference TRBV15 and TRBJ1-5, the full variable domain is DAMVIQNPRYQVTQFGKPVTLSCSQTLNHNVMYWYQQKSSQAPKLLFHYYDKDFNNEADTPDNFQSRRPNTSFCFLDIRSPGLGDTAMYLCATSRGSGASNQPQHFGDGTRLSIL.

This clone came up once. The CDR3 DNA reads TGTGCCAGCAGCCCAAATATCAGGGGGTGGCAAGAGACCCAGTACTTC. This encodes CASSPNIRGWQETQYF. The rearrangement links TRBV27 to TRBJ2-5; 7 nucleotides agree with TRBD1. CDR1 and CDR2 from the germline V gene are MNHEY and SMNVEV (reference sequence). V gave up 6 bases and J gave up 2 bases; unmatched junction bases: 12. CDR3 length: 16 amino acids.

CDR3 DNA: TGCGCCAGCAGCCAAGCTTACGCGTACGAGCAGTACTTC. It translates to CASSQAYAYEQYF. The V call is TRBV4-1, the J call TRBJ2-7; D is undetermined. Germline values: CDR1 MGHRA, CDR2 YSYEKL. The CDR3 consists of 13 residues. The V gene lost 1 base and the J gene lost 4 bases, with 8 bases spanning the gap.

The rearrangement uses TRBV27 and TRBJ1-1; possibly TRBD1 for D (6 bases). V gave up 8 bases and J gave up 5 bases, with 12 bases separating them. Germline-derived CDR1 and CDR2 are MNHEY and SMNVEV (reference sequence). There are 12 residues in the CDR3. The CDR3 loop is CASYRVRTEAFF. The CDR3 DNA sequence: TGTGCCAGCTACAGGGTGAGGACTGAAGCTTTCTTT.

The chain has TRBV30 and TRBJ2-7; perhaps TRBD2 as D (7 bases). Germline lookup yields CDR1 GTSNPN and CDR2 SVGIG (reference sequence). The CDR3 sequence is 14 residues long. Trimming cost V 0 bases and J 2 bases, with 11 bases left between them. The CDR3 nucleotides read TGTGCCTGGAGTGTACTAGGGGGGGCCTACGAGCAGTACTTC. It specifies CAWSVLGGAYEQYF.

The gene calls are TRBV6-5 and TRBJ1-2; no definite D call. V lost 0 bases and J lost 8, with 10 bases in between. CDR3 size: 13 residues. The germline V gene has CDR1 MNHEY and CDR2 SVGAGI. CDR3 sequence: CASSYSSRFGYTF. CDR3 coding DNA: TGTGCCAGCAGTTACTCGAGCAGGTTCGGCTACACCTTC.

The chain is built from TRBV4-2 and TRBJ1-1, with 9 bases lining up with TRBD1. The V gene end was trimmed by 3 bases and the J gene end by 1 base; junction bases not matched to a gene: 12. There are 18 residues in the CDR3. In germline, CDR1 is LGHNA, CDR2 YNFKEQ. CDR3 in DNA: TGTGCCAGCAGCCAGGATCGGACAGGGGCAGTGGGGAACACTGAAGCTTTCTTT. Translated: CASSQDRTGAVGNTEAFF.

The genes are TRBV7-9 and TRBJ1-1, with D possibly TRBD1 on 5 matching bases. Trimming cost V 1 base and J 7 bases, with 7 bases left between them. Germline CDR1 SEHNR, CDR2 FQNEAQ (reference sequence). CDR3 size: 12 residues. CDR3 sequence reads: CASSLGQIEAFF. For the CDR3, the DNA is TGTGCCAGCAGCTTAGGACAGATTGAAGCTTTCTTT.

The chain uses TRBV27 and TRBJ1-1, with a weak D call TRBD1 (5 bases). Germline CDR1 reads MNHEY; CDR2 reads SMNVEV (reference sequence). The CDR3 extends over 12 amino acids. V was pared by 5 bases and J by 8 bases, with 12 bases between. The CDR3 reads CASSGGVREAFF. The CDR3 DNA follows: TGTGCCAGCAGTGGGGGGGTCAGGGAAGCTTTCTTT.

The rearrangement links TRBV15 to TRBJ2-2, with 11 positions matching TRBD2. Looked up from germline, CDR1 is LNHNV and CDR2 is YYDKDF (reference sequence). The CDR3 runs 20 residues. Losses at the gene ends were 5 bases for V and 4 bases for J; bases not matched to a gene: 18. The CDR3 region has the DNA TGTGCCACCAGCGGGAGGGTGGTACTAGCGGGAGAGAAGGGCACCGGGGAGCTGTTTTTT. Its translation is CATSGRVVLAGEKGTGELFF. The variable domain in full, completed from reference TRBV15 and TRBJ2-2, reads DAMVIQNPRYQVTQFGKPVTLSCSQTLNHNVMYWYQQKSSQAPKLLFHYYDKDFNNEADTPDNFQSRRPNTSFCFLDIRSPGLGDTAMYLCATSGRVVLAGEKGTGELFFGEGSRLTVL.

V and J are TRBV9 and TRBJ2-5; 8 nucleotides align to TRBD1. The J call is doubtful: the DNA matches TRBJ2-7 better. This CDR3 is built from 16 residues. Germline assignment: CDR1 SGDLS and CDR2 YYNGEE. CDR3 sequence (DNA): TGTGCCAGCAGCACCCGGACAGGGTCAAGCTCCTACGAGCAGTACTTC. Translating it yields CASSTRTGSSSYEQYF.

The chain combines TRBV27 with TRBJ1-4; TRBD1 matches 9 bases. The CDR3 consists of 15 residues. The V segment lost 4 bases and the J segment 7 bases; nucleotides outside the gene matches: 7. Germline V lookup: CDR1 MNHEY, CDR2 SMNVEV (reference sequence). CDR3 loop: CASSSTGGGFEKLFF. The DNA of the CDR3 is TGTGCCAGCAGTTCAACAGGGGGCGGGTTTGAAAAACTGTTTTTT.